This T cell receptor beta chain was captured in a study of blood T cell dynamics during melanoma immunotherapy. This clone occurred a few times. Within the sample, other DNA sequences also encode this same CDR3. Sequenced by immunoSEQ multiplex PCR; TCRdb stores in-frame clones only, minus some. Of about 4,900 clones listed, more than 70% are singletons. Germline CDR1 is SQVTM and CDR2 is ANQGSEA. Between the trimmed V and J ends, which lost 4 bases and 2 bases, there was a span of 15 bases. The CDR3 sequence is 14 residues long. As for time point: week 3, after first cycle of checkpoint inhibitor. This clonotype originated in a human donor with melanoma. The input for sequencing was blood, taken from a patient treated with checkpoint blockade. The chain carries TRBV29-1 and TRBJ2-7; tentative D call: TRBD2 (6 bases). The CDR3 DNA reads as TGCAGCGTTGGGGGCGTGGGGGGTGCCTACGAGCAGTACTTC. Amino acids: CSVGGVGGAYEQYF.